This entry lists 8 T cell receptor beta chains sequenced from one sample in a study of blood T cell repertoires in COVID-19. Data came from immunoSEQ multiplex PCR; TCRdb stores just in-frame clones and leaves some out. Here the sample spans under 130,000 clones, over 85% being singletons. The sequenced material came from peripheral blood. These receptor sequences come from a woman older than 75 in a cohort sampled during active COVID-19.

V gene TRBV19 combines with J gene TRBJ1-5; 7 bases are shared with TRBD1. CDR1 is LNHDA, CDR2 SQIVND, per germline (reference sequence). There are 13 residues in the CDR3. V dropped 4 bases and J dropped 6; count of bases not matched to a gene: 3. CDR3 region: CASSTTGVQPQHF. CDR3 sequence (DNA): TGTGCCAGTAGTACAACAGGGGTTCAGCCCCAGCATTTT.

The chain combines TRBV6-6 with TRBJ1-2, with TRBD1 identical over 7 bases. This CDR3 spans 15 amino acids. Trimming cost V 2 bases and J 4 bases; bases outside gene matches: 7. From germline, CDR1 is MNHNY and CDR2 SVGAGI (reference sequence). DNA for the CDR3: TGTGCCAGCAGTTACCATTCACAGGGGTTCTATGGCTACACCTTC. Amino acid sequence: CASSYHSQGFYGYTF.

The chain combines TRBV27 with TRBJ1-2; 9 bases map to TRBD1. Germline trimming cut 6 bases from V and 5 bases from J; bases unmatched to any gene: 7. Per the germline V gene, CDR1 is MNHEY and CDR2 is SMNVEV (reference sequence). The CDR3 contains 14 residues. The CDR3, as DNA: TGTGCCAGCAGCTCCGGGACAGGGTGGTATGGCTACACCTTC. This sequence encodes CASSSGTGWYGYTF.

The V gene is TRBV28, the J gene TRBJ1-4; TRBD1 matches at 9 bases. The CDR3 is 12 amino acids. Trimming removed 7 bases from V and 10 bases from J; junction bases left unmatched: 4. Per germline, CDR1 MDHEN and CDR2 SYDVKM. The DNA for the CDR3 is TGTGCCAGCAACACAGGGGGCTCAAAACTGTTTTTT. This encodes CASNTGGSKLFF.

Details on this clone: This specimen includes other DNA sequences encoding the same CDR3. The V call is TRBV7-6, the J call TRBJ2-7, with 8 bases lining up with TRBD1. CDR1 is SGHVS, CDR2 FNYEAQ, per germline. The CDR3 runs 15 residues. The ends lost 0 bases at V and 3 bases at J; junction bases unmatched: 4. The DNA of the CDR3 is TGTGCCAGCAGCTTAGCGGGTGGACAGGGCTACGAGCAGTACTTC. This translates into CASSLAGGQGYEQYF.

The chain is built from TRBV6-6 and TRBJ1-1; the D gene is possibly TRBD1 (6 bases). Trimming took 7 bases from V and 1 from J, leaving 16 bases between them. The CDR3 is made up of 15 amino acids. The V gene's germline CDR1 is MNHNY and CDR2 SVGAGI (reference sequence). The CDR3 region is CASTITGGANTEAFF. DNA for the CDR3: TGTGCCAGCACCATCACGGGGGGGGCGAACACTGAAGCTTTCTTT.

This chain links TRBV24-1 with TRBJ2-2; 10 bases line up with TRBD2. V gave up 3 bases and J gave up 5 bases; unmatched junction bases: 8. Per the germline V gene, CDR1 is KGHDR and CDR2 is SFDVKD. This CDR3 spans 17 amino acids. CDR3 sequence (DNA): TGTGCCACCAGTGATCGTACTCTAGCGGGGGCAACCGGGGAGCTGTTTTTT. Amino acids: CATSDRTLAGATGELFF.

The rearrangement links TRBV7-6 to TRBJ2-3; possibly TRBD1 for D (5 bases). Per the germline V gene, CDR1 is SGHVS and CDR2 is FNYEAQ. The CDR3 is made up of 16 amino acids. The V end lost 5 bases, the J end lost 0 bases, and 15 bases lay between the germline ends. The CDR3 DNA follows: TGTGCCAGCAGCAGACAGCTTTCAGCTAGCACAGATACGCAGTATTTT. Its translation is CASSRQLSASTDTQYF.